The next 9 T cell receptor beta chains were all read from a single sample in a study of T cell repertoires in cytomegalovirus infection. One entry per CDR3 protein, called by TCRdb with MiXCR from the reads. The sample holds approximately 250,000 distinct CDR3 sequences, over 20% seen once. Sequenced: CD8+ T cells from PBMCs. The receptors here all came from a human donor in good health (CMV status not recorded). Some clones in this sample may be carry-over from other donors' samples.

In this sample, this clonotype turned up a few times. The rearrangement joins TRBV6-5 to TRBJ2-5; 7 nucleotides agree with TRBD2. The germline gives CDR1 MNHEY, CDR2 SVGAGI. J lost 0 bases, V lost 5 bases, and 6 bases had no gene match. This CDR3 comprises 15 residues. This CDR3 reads CASSPNGGYQETQYF. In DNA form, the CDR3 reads TGTGCCAGCAGTCCTAACGGGGGGTACCAAGAGACCCAGTACTTC.

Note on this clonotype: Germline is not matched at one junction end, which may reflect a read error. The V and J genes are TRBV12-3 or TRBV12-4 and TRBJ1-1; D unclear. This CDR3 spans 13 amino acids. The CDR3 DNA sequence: TGTGCCAGCAGTTTAGGTGGACGAACTGAAGCTCTCTTT. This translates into CASSLGGRTEALF.

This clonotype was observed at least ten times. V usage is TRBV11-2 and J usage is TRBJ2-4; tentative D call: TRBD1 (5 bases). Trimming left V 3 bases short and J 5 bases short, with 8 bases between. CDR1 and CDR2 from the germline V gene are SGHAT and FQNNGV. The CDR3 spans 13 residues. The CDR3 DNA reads TGTGCCAGCAGCTTCCCGACAGAAAACATTCAGTACTTC. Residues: CASSFPTENIQYF.

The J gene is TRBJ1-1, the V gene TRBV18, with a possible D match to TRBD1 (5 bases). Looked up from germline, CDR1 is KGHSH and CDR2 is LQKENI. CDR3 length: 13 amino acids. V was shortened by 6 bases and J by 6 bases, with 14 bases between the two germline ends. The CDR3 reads CASSLSGGSEAFF. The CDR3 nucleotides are TGTGCCAGCTCGCTTTCCGGGGGGTCTGAAGCTTTCTTT.

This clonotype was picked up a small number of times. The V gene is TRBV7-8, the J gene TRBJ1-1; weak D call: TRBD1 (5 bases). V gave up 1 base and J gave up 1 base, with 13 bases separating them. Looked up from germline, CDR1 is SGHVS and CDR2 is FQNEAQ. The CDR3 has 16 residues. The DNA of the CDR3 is TGTGCCAGCAGCTTAGGGGAATGGGACGGGAACACTGAAGCTTTCTTT. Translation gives CASSLGEWDGNTEAFF. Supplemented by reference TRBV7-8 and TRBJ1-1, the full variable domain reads GAGVSQSPRYKVAKRGQDVALRCDPISGHVSLFWYQQALGQGPEFLTYFQNEAQLDKSGLPSDRFFAERPEGSVSTLKIQRTQQEDSAVYLCASSLGEWDGNTEAFFGQGTRLTVV.

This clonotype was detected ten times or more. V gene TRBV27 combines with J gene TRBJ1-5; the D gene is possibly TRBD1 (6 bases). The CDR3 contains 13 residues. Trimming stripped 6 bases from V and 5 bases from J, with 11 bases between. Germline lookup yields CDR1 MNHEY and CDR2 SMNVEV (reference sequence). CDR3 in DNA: TGTGCCAGCAGATCACCAGGGGATCAGCCCCAGCATTTT. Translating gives CASRSPGDQPQHF.

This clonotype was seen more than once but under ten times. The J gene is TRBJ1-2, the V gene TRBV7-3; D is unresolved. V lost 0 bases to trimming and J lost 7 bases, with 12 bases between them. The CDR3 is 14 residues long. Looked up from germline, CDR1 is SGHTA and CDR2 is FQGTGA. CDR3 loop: CASSLTPPTGGYTF. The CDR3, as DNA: TGTGCCAGCAGCTTAACCCCCCCGACGGGTGGCTACACCTTC.

The CDR3 sequence: CASSFQGAGANVLTF. The DNA for the CDR3 is TGTGCCAGCAGCTTTCAGGGGGCTGGGGCCAACGTCCTGACTTTC. V gene TRBV5-4 combines with J gene TRBJ2-6; TRBD1 aligns across 7 bases. This CDR3 is 15 amino acids long. Trimming took 2 bases from V and 2 from J; bases not matched to a gene: 1. Per the germline V gene, CDR1 is SGHNT and CDR2 is YYREEE (reference sequence).

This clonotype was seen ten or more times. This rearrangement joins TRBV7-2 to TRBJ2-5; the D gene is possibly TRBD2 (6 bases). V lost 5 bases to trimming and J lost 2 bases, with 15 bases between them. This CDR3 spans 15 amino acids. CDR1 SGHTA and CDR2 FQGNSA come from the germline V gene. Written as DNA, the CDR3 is TGTGCCAGCAGCCAGACTAGGTGGGGGCAAGAGACCCAGTACTTC. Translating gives CASSQTRWGQETQYF.